This passage covers 32 T cell receptor beta chains from one sample sequenced in a study of blood T cell repertoires in COVID-19. Measured with immunoSEQ multiplex PCR; TCRdb has only the in-frame clones, and not every one. The sample holds a few hundred thousand clones; about four fifths are singletons and the top ten take approximately 1.1%. Sequenced input: peripheral blood. The receptor source for this set is a woman in her 50s with acute or convalescent COVID-19.

Turning to this clone: One junction end disagrees with the germline gene, perhaps due to a read error. This chain connects TRBV5-1 to TRBJ1-6, with D maybe TRBD1 (6 bases). The CDR3 is 16 amino acids. In germline, CDR1 is SGHRS, CDR2 YFSETQ. In nucleotides, the CDR3 is TGCGCCAGCAGCTCAACAGGGAGCTCCTATAATTCACCCCTCTACTTT. Protein sequence: CASSSTGSSYNSPLYF.

The V gene is TRBV5-1, the J gene TRBJ1-1; D is ambiguous. Trimming removed 1 base from V and 2 bases from J, with 9 bases in between. CDR1 is SGHRS and CDR2 is YFSETQ in the germline V gene. This CDR3 region has 14 residues. CDR3 in amino acids: CASSLWGDNTEAFF. The CDR3 nucleotides are TGCGCCAGCAGCTTGTGGGGAGATAACACTGAAGCTTTCTTT. The full variable domain, completed using reference TRBV5-1 and TRBJ1-1, is KAGVTQTPRYLIKTRGQQVTLSCSPISGHRSVSWYQQTPGQGLQFLFEYFSETQRNKGNFPGRFSGRQFSNSRSEMNVSTLELGDSALYLCASSLWGDNTEAFFGQGTRLTVV.

The CDR3 reads CASAQGAMNTEAFF. In DNA, the CDR3 is TGTGCCAGCGCACAGGGGGCAATGAACACTGAAGCTTTCTTT. The chain couples TRBV2 to TRBJ1-1; 9 nucleotides agree with TRBD1. The J segment lost 0 bases and the V segment lost 8 bases, leaving 4 bases of the junction unmatched. The CDR3 sequence is 14 residues long. Germline CDR1 is SNHLY and CDR2 is FYNNEI.

This chain uses TRBV6-5 with TRBJ1-2; D might be TRBD1 (5 bases). This CDR3 has 13 residues. CDR1 is MNHEY, CDR2 SVGAGI, per germline. V was clipped by 5 bases and J by 5 bases, with 12 bases between them. CDR3 DNA sequence: TGTGCCAGCAGTCTAGGGGCAATTTATGGCTACACCTTC. Translation gives CASSLGAIYGYTF.

This chain joins TRBV18 and TRBJ1-1; D unclear. Germline CDR1 reads KGHSH; CDR2 reads LQKENI. CDR3 length equals 13 residues. Trimming took 5 bases from V and 6 from J, leaving 13 bases between them. The CDR3 region is CASSTTSVAEAFF. The CDR3 region has the DNA TGTGCCAGCTCAACGACAAGTGTCGCTGAAGCTTTCTTT. Complete variable domain (other parts from reference TRBV18 and TRBJ1-1): NAGVMQNPRHLVRRRGQEARLRCSPMKGHSHVYWYRQLPEEGLKFMVYLQKENIIDESGMPKERFSAEFPKEGPSILRIQQVVRGDSAAYFCASSTTSVAEAFFGQGTRLTVV.

This clone was observed a few times. The J gene is TRBJ1-2, the V gene TRBV19; the D gene is possibly TRBD1 (5 bases). This CDR3 comprises 14 residues. V lost 3 bases, J lost 0 bases, and 8 bases lay in between. Germline CDR1 and CDR2: LNHDA and SQIVND (reference sequence). The CDR3 coding sequence is TGTGCCAGTAGTATCCAGGGCGCTAACTATGGCTACACCTTC. It codes for CASSIQGANYGYTF.

This chain connects TRBV11-3 to TRBJ2-1; possibly TRBD2 for D (7 bases). The CDR3 spans 15 residues. Per the germline V gene, CDR1 is SGHNT and CDR2 is YENEEA. The ends were cut back, 5 bases at V and 3 bases at J, with 14 bases in the middle. The CDR3 here is CASSGGGQIYNEQFF. In DNA form, the CDR3 reads TGTGCCAGCAGCGGCGGGGGCCAAATCTACAATGAGCAGTTCTTC.

The gene calls are TRBV5-4 and TRBJ1-1, with D hard to call. Trimming stripped 3 bases from V and 3 bases from J, with 6 bases between. Germline CDR1 and CDR2: SGHNT and YYREEE (reference sequence). The CDR3 runs to 12 residues. Written as DNA, the CDR3 is TGTGCCAGCAGCTCCCGGGACACTGAAGCTTTCTTT. Residues: CASSSRDTEAFF.

This clone was counted a few times. This sequence joins TRBV19 and TRBJ1-1; D not resolved. The CDR3 loop spans 18 amino acids. Germline V gene sequence: CDR1 LNHDA, CDR2 SQIVND (reference sequence). The germline V and J ends were trimmed by 8 bases and 5 bases, with 30 bases remaining between them. The CDR3 sequence is CASLGLVPSGVGNTEAFF. The CDR3 DNA reads as TGTGCCAGTCTAGGACTCGTACCTAGCGGTGTGGGGAATACTGAAGCTTTCTTT.

CDR3 amino acids: CASSPLFSGLDYGYTF. The CDR3 DNA reads as TGTGCCAGCTCACCCCTTTTCTCAGGGTTGGACTATGGCTACACCTTC. The chain combines TRBV18 with TRBJ1-2; maybe TRBD1 (5 bases). With 3 bases removed from V and 3 bases from J, the gap between germline ends came to 17 bases. The CDR3 contains 16 residues. Germline assignment: CDR1 KGHSH and CDR2 LQKENI.

This clone was seen only once. V and J are TRBV7-2 and TRBJ2-3; 8 bases map to TRBD1. V lost 5 bases, J lost 1 base, and 8 bases stayed unmatched. CDR1 and CDR2 (germline): SGHTA, FQGNSA. The CDR3 loop spans 16 amino acids. DNA for the CDR3: TGTGCCAGCAGCGTTAGGCCGGGACAGGGCACAGATACGCAGTATTTT. The encoded protein is CASSVRPGQGTDTQYF.

The table lists this clone with a count of one. The rearrangement joins TRBV5-1 to TRBJ1-1; D is possibly TRBD1 (6 bases). V was pared by 4 bases and J by 5 bases, with 18 bases between. Germline CDR1 reads SGHRS; CDR2 reads YFSETQ. This CDR3 region has 15 residues. CDR3 loop: CASSEVQGMGTEAFF. The DNA of the CDR3 is TGCGCCAGCAGCGAGGTACAGGGTATGGGGACTGAAGCTTTCTTT.

This chain uses TRBV20-1 with TRBJ1-1; D unclear. The CDR3 totals 13 residues. In germline, CDR1 is DFQATT, CDR2 SNEGSKA (reference sequence). Trimming stripped 3 bases from V and 4 bases from J, with 12 bases between. In DNA form, the CDR3 reads TGCAGTGCTAGTAGAGGGTTGGGCACTGAAGCTTTCTTT. Encoded protein: CSASRGLGTEAFF.

Only a few counts were recorded for this clone. The chain has TRBV5-1 and TRBJ1-6; the match to TRBD1 covers 7 bases. Germline CDR1 is SGHRS and CDR2 is YFSETQ. The CDR3 consists of 15 residues. V lost 0 bases, J lost 9 bases, and 6 bases stayed unmatched. The CDR3 region is CASSLEAGGGSPLHF. For the CDR3, the DNA is TGCGCCAGCAGCTTGGAAGCAGGGGGAGGTTCACCCCTCCACTTT.

This sequence joins TRBV5-1 and TRBJ2-7; TRBD1 matches 9 bases. From germline, CDR1 is SGHRS and CDR2 YFSETQ. The V gene end was trimmed by 4 bases and the J gene end by 6 bases; junction bases not matched to a gene: 14. The CDR3 sequence is 16 residues long. The CDR3 is CASSPRPGQGPSEQYV. CDR3 nucleotides: TGCGCCAGCAGCCCTAGACCGGGACAGGGTCCTTCCGAGCAGTACGTC.

The chain links TRBV18 to TRBJ2-7, with TRBD1 matching over 10 bases. V lost 2 bases, J lost 5 bases, and 6 bases stayed unmatched. The germline CDR1 and CDR2 sequences are KGHSH and LQKENI. CDR3 length equals 15 residues. The chain's CDR3 is CASSPAGTGVHEQYF. CDR3 nucleotides: TGTGCCAGCTCACCAGCCGGGACAGGGGTACACGAGCAGTACTTC.

The V call is TRBV7-9, the J call TRBJ1-2; D gene uncertain. The CDR3 extends over 12 amino acids. Trimming cost V 1 base and J 5 bases, with 5 bases left between them. From germline, CDR1 is SEHNR and CDR2 FQNEAQ (reference sequence). The DNA of the CDR3 is TGTGCCAGCAGCTTAGAACTGTATGGCTACACCTTC. The encoded protein is CASSLELYGYTF.

This clone was counted once. J is TRBJ2-3 and V is TRBV4-2; TRBD2 aligns across 8 bases. The ends lost 0 bases at V and 4 bases at J; junction bases unmatched: 3. Germline CDR1 and CDR2: LGHNA and YNFKEQ. The CDR3 is 15 residues long. Written as DNA, the CDR3 is TGTGCCAGCAGCCAAGAGGGCGGGGGGTCAGATACGCAGTATTTT. It yields the protein CASSQEGGGSDTQYF.

V and J are TRBV5-1 and TRBJ2-7, with TRBD1 matching over 7 bases. The CDR3 runs to 14 residues. V trimming: 1 base; J trimming: 1 base; junction bases outside the gene matches: 2. Germline V gene lookup returns CDR1 SGHRS and CDR2 YFSETQ. CDR3 sequence (DNA): TGCGCCAGCAGCTTGAGGGGGCCATCCTACGAGCAGTACTTC. Translation gives CASSLRGPSYEQYF. Combining the CDR3 with reference TRBV5-1 and TRBJ2-7 gives the whole variable domain KAGVTQTPRYLIKTRGQQVTLSCSPISGHRSVSWYQQTPGQGLQFLFEYFSETQRNKGNFPGRFSGRQFSNSRSEMNVSTLELGDSALYLCASSLRGPSYEQYFGPGTRLTVT.

There are a few counts of this clone. The chain joins TRBV6-2 or TRBV6-3 to TRBJ2-7, with a weak D call TRBD2 (6 bases). This CDR3 region has 14 residues. Trimming removed 2 bases at V and 0 bases at J, with 8 bases between. CDR1 MNHEY and CDR2 SVGEGT come from the germline V gene. The CDR3 DNA reads as TGTGCCAGCAGTTACCGGGAGAGCTCCTACGAGCAGTACTTC. Its protein product is CASSYRESSYEQYF.

This chain joins TRBV12-3 or TRBV12-4 and TRBJ1-2; TRBD1 might be the D (5 bases). V lost 3 bases to trimming and J lost 8 bases, with 10 bases between them. This CDR3 comprises 12 residues. The CDR3 is CASSFLTDGYTF. The CDR3 region has the DNA TGTGCCAGCAGTTTCCTGACAGACGGCTACACCTTC.

The rearrangement links TRBV12-3 or TRBV12-4 to TRBJ2-3, with 7 bases matching TRBD1. The CDR3 spans 13 residues. With 3 bases clipped from V and 8 bases from J, the junction kept 5 bases outside the gene matches. The CDR3, as DNA: TGTGCCAGCAGTTTTTCGGGACAGAGTACGCAGTATTTT. Encoded protein: CASSFSGQSTQYF.

The chain is built from TRBV5-1 and TRBJ2-5; the match to TRBD2 covers 9 bases. This CDR3 is built from 17 residues. CDR1 is SGHRS, CDR2 YFSETQ, per germline. V was pared by 4 bases and J by 7 bases, with 17 bases of the junction left unmatched. The CDR3 bases are TGCGCCAGCAGCCCAAGGGCTAGCGGGGCCGACGGGAGGACCCAGTACTTC. Protein: CASSPRASGADGRTQYF. Complete variable domain (other parts from reference TRBV5-1 and TRBJ2-5): KAGVTQTPRYLIKTRGQQVTLSCSPISGHRSVSWYQQTPGQGLQFLFEYFSETQRNKGNFPGRFSGRQFSNSRSEMNVSTLELGDSALYLCASSPRASGADGRTQYFGPGTRLLVL.

This chain uses TRBV11-2 with TRBJ1-6, with 8 bases fitting TRBD1. J gave up 9 bases and V 4 bases, and 5 bases lay outside the gene matches. CDR1 and CDR2 from the germline V gene are SGHAT and FQNNGV. There are 14 residues in the CDR3. This chain's CDR3 is CASSSDRGFSPLHF. As DNA, the CDR3 is TGTGCCAGCAGCTCTGACAGGGGATTTTCACCCCTCCACTTT.

The rearrangement uses TRBV18 and TRBJ1-1; D unresolved. V was pared by 2 bases and J by 4 bases, with 23 bases between. CDR3 length: 18 residues. Germline CDR1 reads KGHSH; CDR2 reads LQKENI. CDR3 DNA: TGTGCCAGCTCACCAACCTCTATCCGGGGAAGAGGTATCACTGAAGCTTTCTTT. It specifies CASSPTSIRGRGITEAFF.

In regard to this clone: The CDR3 end shows no conserved phenylalanine or tryptophan, and so a read error is likely. Because the CDR3's place on the DNA is in doubt, the DNA is left out and the CDR3 is given as listed by TCRdb. The rearrangement uses TRBV5-4 and TRBJ1-5. The CDR3 length is 13 residues, termini included. Germline assignment: CDR1 SGHNT and CDR2 YYREEE (reference sequence). CDR3 residues: CASSFSGGPPVKI.

Concerning this clone: The sample holds other DNA sequences that translate to the same CDR3. The V call is TRBV12-3 or TRBV12-4, the J call TRBJ1-5; the D is unclear. The V and J ends lost 3 bases and 0 bases respectively, with 3 bases between them. This CDR3 spans 13 amino acids. This CDR3 is CASSFNSNQPQHF. In DNA, the CDR3 is TGTGCCAGCAGTTTCAATAGCAATCAGCCCCAGCATTTT.

V and J are TRBV7-9 and TRBJ1-3, with TRBD1 identical over 7 bases. Germline values: CDR1 SEHNR, CDR2 FQNEAQ (reference sequence). V lost 3 bases to trimming and J lost 0 bases; unmatched junction nucleotides: 5. The CDR3 has 16 amino acids. The CDR3 here is CASSLGQLNSGNTIYF. The CDR3 bases are TGTGCCAGCAGCTTGGGACAGCTGAACTCTGGAAACACCATATATTTT.

The chain has TRBV25-1 and TRBJ2-1, with TRBD2 matching over 7 bases. There are 14 residues in the CDR3. The V segment lost 4 bases and the J segment 5 bases; nucleotides outside the gene matches: 5. Germline values: CDR1 MGHDK, CDR2 SYGVNS. CDR3 sequence (DNA): TGTGCCAGCAGTGTGGGGGGGTCCAACAATGAGCAGTTCTTC. This sequence encodes CASSVGGSNNEQFF.

This chain links TRBV30 with TRBJ2-3; 15 bases are shared with TRBD2. Germline lookup yields CDR1 GTSNPN and CDR2 SVGIG (reference sequence). V gave up 5 bases and J gave up 3 bases; unmatched junction bases: 6. This CDR3 is 16 amino acids long. The CDR3 spells CAWGLAGGPGTDTQYF. In DNA form, the CDR3 reads TGTGCCTGGGGACTAGCGGGAGGGCCGGGGACAGATACGCAGTATTTT.

The chain links TRBV6-2 or TRBV6-3 to TRBJ2-1, with 11 bases fitting TRBD2. V lost 7 bases and J lost 10; bases outside the gene matches: 9. Germline assignment: CDR1 MNHEY and CDR2 SVGEGT. This CDR3 region has 14 residues. CDR3 in amino acids: CASTPTSGRGEQFF. For the CDR3, the DNA is TGTGCCAGCACCCCCACTAGCGGGAGAGGAGAGCAGTTCTTC.

This chain links TRBV7-8 with TRBJ2-3, with D tentatively TRBD2 (5 bases). Between the trimmed V and J ends, which lost 5 bases and 5 bases, there was a span of 11 bases. This CDR3 region has 13 residues. Germline-derived CDR1 and CDR2 are SGHVS and FQNEAQ. CDR3 in DNA: TGTGCCAGCAGCCTCAGACGGGAAGATACGCAGTATTTT. It yields the protein CASSLRREDTQYF.